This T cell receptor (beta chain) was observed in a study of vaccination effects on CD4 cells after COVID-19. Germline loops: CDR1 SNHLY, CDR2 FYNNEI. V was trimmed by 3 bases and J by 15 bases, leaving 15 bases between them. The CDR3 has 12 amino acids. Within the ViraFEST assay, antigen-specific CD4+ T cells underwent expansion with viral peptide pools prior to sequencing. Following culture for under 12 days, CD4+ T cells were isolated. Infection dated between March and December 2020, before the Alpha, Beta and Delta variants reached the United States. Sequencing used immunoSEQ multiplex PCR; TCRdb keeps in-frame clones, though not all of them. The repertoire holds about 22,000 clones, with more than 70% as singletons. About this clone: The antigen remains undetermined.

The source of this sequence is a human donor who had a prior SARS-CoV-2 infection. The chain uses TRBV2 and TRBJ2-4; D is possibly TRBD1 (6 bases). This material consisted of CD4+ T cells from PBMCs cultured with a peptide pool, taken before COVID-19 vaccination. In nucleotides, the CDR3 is TGTGCCAGCAGTGAGCGTGGCGGACAGAGGTACTTC. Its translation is CASSERGGQRYF.